This T cell receptor beta chain was sequenced for a study of blood T cell repertoires in COVID-19. Assay: immunoSEQ multiplex PCR; the TCRdb copy retains only in-frame clones and omits some. The table includes about 310,000 clones, around 90% detected once. The CDR3 extends over 16 amino acids. V lost 1 base and J lost 2; bases outside the gene matches: 7. Germline lookup yields CDR1 LGHDT and CDR2 YNNKEL (reference sequence). This TCR derives from a woman aged 40 to 50 with COVID-19, enrolled during active disease. The sample taken for sequencing was peripheral blood. The chain combines TRBV3-1 (or the pseudogene TRBV3-2) with TRBJ1-2; 7 nucleotides match TRBD1. CDR3 nucleotide sequence: TGTGCCAGCAGCCAAGGACCGGACAGGCCGAACTATGGCTACACCTTC. This sequence encodes CASSQGPDRPNYGYTF.